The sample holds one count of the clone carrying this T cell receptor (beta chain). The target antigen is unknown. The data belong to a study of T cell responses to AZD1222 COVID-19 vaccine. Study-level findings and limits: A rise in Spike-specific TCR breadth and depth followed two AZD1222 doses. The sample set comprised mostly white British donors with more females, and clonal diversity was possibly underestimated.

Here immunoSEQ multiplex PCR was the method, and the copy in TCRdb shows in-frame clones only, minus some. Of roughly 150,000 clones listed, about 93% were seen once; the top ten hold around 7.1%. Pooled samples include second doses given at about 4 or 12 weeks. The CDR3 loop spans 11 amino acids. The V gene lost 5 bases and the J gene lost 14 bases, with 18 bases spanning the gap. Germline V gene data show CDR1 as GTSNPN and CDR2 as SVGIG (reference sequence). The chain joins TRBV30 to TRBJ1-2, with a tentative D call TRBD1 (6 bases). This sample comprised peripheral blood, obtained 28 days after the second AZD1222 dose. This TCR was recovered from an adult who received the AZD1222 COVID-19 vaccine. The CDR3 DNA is TGTGCCTGGTCATACGGGACACCGAGGACCTTC. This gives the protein CAWSYGTPRTF.